This passage covers 25 T cell receptor beta chains from one sample sequenced in a study of blood T cell repertoires in COVID-19. The assay was immunoSEQ multiplex PCR, and TCRdb's table has in-frame clones only and misses some. This table holds 140,000 to 150,000 clones, approximately 86% found once. Sequencing was performed on peripheral blood. Source of these receptors: a woman in her thirties or forties with active or convalescent COVID-19.

V usage is TRBV7-9 and J usage is TRBJ1-5; TRBD1 matches 7 bases. Germline V CDR1 and CDR2: SEHNR, FQNEAQ (reference sequence). V was pared by 5 bases and J by 3 bases, with 10 bases of the junction left unmatched. This CDR3 comprises 16 residues. This CDR3 is CASSRTGTAVNQPQHF. In DNA, the CDR3 is TGTGCCAGCAGCCGGACCGGGACAGCCGTCAATCAGCCCCAGCATTTT.

The gene calls are TRBV27 and TRBJ1-2, with 8 bases that match TRBD1. V lost 0 bases, J lost 4 bases, and 1 base stayed unmatched. CDR1 and CDR2 from the germline V gene are MNHEY and SMNVEV (reference sequence). The CDR3 consists of 14 residues. This CDR3 reads CASSLSGQVYGYTF. As DNA, the CDR3 is TGTGCCAGCAGTTTATCGGGACAGGTCTATGGCTACACCTTC.

The chain couples TRBV11-2 to TRBJ1-3; D ambiguous. CDR3 length: 18 residues. Looked up from germline, CDR1 is SGHAT and CDR2 is FQNNGV. Trimming removed 3 bases from V and 2 bases from J, with 20 bases in between. The CDR3 bases are TGTGCCAGCAGCTTGCCCAAGTGGATGGGGAGGACTGGAAACACCATATATTTT. Translating it yields CASSLPKWMGRTGNTIYF.

The V call is TRBV6-5, the J call TRBJ2-3; D perhaps matches TRBD2 (6 bases). The CDR3 has 13 residues. Germline values: CDR1 MNHEY, CDR2 SVGAGI. V was shortened by 7 bases and J by 5 bases, with 13 bases between the two germline ends. CDR3: CASTAQGGDTQYF. The DNA of the CDR3 is TGTGCCAGCACGGCTCAGGGAGGAGATACGCAGTATTTT.

On this clone itself: The same CDR3 is also encoded by other DNA sequences in this sample. The rearrangement uses TRBV7-9 and TRBJ1-5; a possible D gene is TRBD1 (5 bases). Germline CDR1 SEHNR, CDR2 FQNEAQ (reference sequence). V was shortened by 5 bases and J by 0 bases, with 11 bases between the two germline ends. This CDR3 has 15 amino acids. This CDR3 reads CASSATGNSNQPQHF. DNA for the CDR3: TGTGCCAGCAGCGCAACAGGAAATAGCAATCAGCCCCAGCATTTT. Complete variable domain (other parts from reference TRBV7-9 and TRBJ1-5): DTGVSQNPRHKITKRGQNVTFRCDPISEHNRLYWYRQTLGQGPEFLTYFQNEAQLEKSRLLSDRFSAERPKGSFSTLEIQRTEQGDSAMYLCASSATGNSNQPQHFGDGTRLSIL.

V gene TRBV2 combines with J gene TRBJ2-6; 9 bases are a match to TRBD1. The V segment lost 7 bases and the J segment 0 bases; nucleotides outside the gene matches: 4. This CDR3 is 16 amino acids long. In germline, CDR1 is SNHLY, CDR2 FYNNEI. CDR3 protein: CASKDRGNSGANVLTF. CDR3 sequence (DNA): TGTGCCAGCAAGGACAGGGGAAACTCTGGGGCCAACGTCCTGACTTTC.

The chain combines TRBV29-1 with TRBJ2-7, with TRBD2 matching over 10 bases. CDR1 and CDR2 (germline): SQVTM, ANQGSEA. This CDR3 is built from 14 residues. Losses at the gene ends were 6 bases for V and 4 bases for J; bases not matched to a gene: 9. The CDR3 here is CSVGLASGRYEQYF. The CDR3 DNA is TGCAGCGTGGGGCTGGCTAGCGGGAGATACGAGCAGTACTTC.

This clone was observed once. This chain links TRBV9 with TRBJ2-7; 8 positions match TRBD2. CDR3 length equals 14 residues. The germline V gene has CDR1 SGDLS and CDR2 YYNGEE. J gave up 2 bases and V 4 bases, and 5 bases lay outside the gene matches. CDR3 DNA: TGTGCCAGCAGCCAAACTAGCGGTCCCTACGAGCAGTACTTC. It specifies CASSQTSGPYEQYF.

V usage is TRBV28 and J usage is TRBJ2-6; D might be TRBD2 (5 bases). Germline lookup yields CDR1 MDHEN and CDR2 SYDVKM. The ends were cut back, 3 bases at V and 1 base at J, with 16 bases in the middle. This CDR3 comprises 18 residues. This CDR3 reads CASSFPNGRGSGANVLTF. CDR3 in DNA: TGTGCCAGCAGTTTCCCCAACGGACGGGGATCTGGGGCCAACGTCCTGACTTTC.

The CDR3 nucleotides read TGTGCCAGCAGTTACGGACAGGCCAATCAGCCCCAGCATTTT. Protein: CASSYGQANQPQHF. The chain uses TRBV28 and TRBJ1-5, with TRBD1 matching 7 bases. The CDR3 runs to 14 residues. V was pared by 4 bases and J by 3 bases, with 3 bases of the junction left unmatched. Germline lookup yields CDR1 MDHEN and CDR2 SYDVKM. Using reference TRBV28 and TRBJ1-5 for the parts outside the CDR3, the full variable domain is DVKVTQSSRYLVKRTGEKVFLECVQDMDHENMFWYRQDPGLGLRLIYFSYDVKMKEKGDIPEGYSVSREKKERFSLILESASTNQTSMYLCASSYGQANQPQHFGDGTRLSIL.

The chain is built from TRBV28 and TRBJ2-7, with 8 bases identical to TRBD1. Germline trimming cut 7 bases from V and 3 bases from J; bases unmatched to any gene: 14. The germline CDR1 and CDR2 sequences are MDHEN and SYDVKM. The CDR3 is 16 amino acids. Here the CDR3 reads CASTPGGGQARYEQYF. The CDR3 bases are TGTGCCAGCACCCCAGGGGGCGGGCAGGCCCGCTACGAGCAGTACTTC.

This chain uses TRBV5-6 with TRBJ2-2, with 10 bases matching TRBD1. The V segment lost 4 bases and the J segment 4 bases; nucleotides outside the gene matches: 7. The CDR3 sequence is 16 residues long. The germline V gene encodes CDR1 SGHDT and CDR2 YYEEEE. For the CDR3, the DNA is TGTGCCAGCAGCCCGAGAGACAGGGGGCGCACCGGGGAGCTGTTTTTT. Translation: CASSPRDRGRTGELFF. The variable domain in full, completed from reference TRBV5-6 and TRBJ2-2, reads DAGVTQSPTHLIKTRGQQVTLRCSPKSGHDTVSWYQQALGQGPQFIFQYYEEEERQRGNFPDRFSGHQFPNYSSELNVNALLLGDSALYLCASSPRDRGRTGELFFGEGSRLTVL.

The J gene is TRBJ1-2, the V gene TRBV28; 10 bases map to TRBD1. The CDR3 totals 15 residues. J was trimmed by 4 bases and V by 6 bases; bases with no gene match: 8. Germline lookup yields CDR1 MDHEN and CDR2 SYDVKM. In nucleotides, the CDR3 is TGTGCCAGCAGCCCCGCCGGGACAGGGGTCTATGGCTACACCTTC. Translating it yields CASSPAGTGVYGYTF.

This clone occurred once. The chain couples TRBV19 to TRBJ1-5; the D gene is possibly TRBD1 (5 bases). Per the germline V gene, CDR1 is LNHDA and CDR2 is SQIVND (reference sequence). This CDR3 region has 13 residues. Trimming removed 6 bases from V and 7 bases from J, with 13 bases in between. CDR3 bases: TGTGCCAGTAGCGGCGGGGGTTGGCAGCCCCAGCATTTT. This translates into CASSGGGWQPQHF.

The chain carries TRBV5-4 and TRBJ2-2, with 9 positions matching TRBD1. The ends lost 4 bases at V and 4 bases at J; junction bases unmatched: 5. The CDR3 runs 15 residues. Germline V gene lookup returns CDR1 SGHNT and CDR2 YYREEE (reference sequence). In nucleotides, the CDR3 is TGTGCCAGCAGCCAACAGGGGGCGGTCACCGGGGAGCTGTTTTTT. The encoded protein is CASSQQGAVTGELFF.

This clone showed up just once. The V gene is TRBV5-6, the J gene TRBJ1-2; tentative D call: TRBD1 (6 bases). The CDR3 runs to 15 residues. In germline, CDR1 is SGHDT, CDR2 YYEEEE. Trimming left V 4 bases short and J 4 bases short, with 17 bases between. The CDR3 spells CASSQMAGGSYGYTF. The CDR3, as DNA: TGTGCCAGCAGCCAAATGGCGGGGGGCTCCTATGGCTACACCTTC. Complete variable domain (other parts from reference TRBV5-6 and TRBJ1-2): DAGVTQSPTHLIKTRGQQVTLRCSPKSGHDTVSWYQQALGQGPQFIFQYYEEEERQRGNFPDRFSGHQFPNYSSELNVNALLLGDSALYLCASSQMAGGSYGYTFGSGTRLTVV.

The genes are TRBV30 and TRBJ2-7; a weak D match, TRBD1 (5 bases). V lost 2 bases and J 3 bases, leaving 8 bases between the germline ends. Germline assignment: CDR1 GTSNPN and CDR2 SVGIG (reference sequence). The CDR3 sequence is 12 residues long. The CDR3: CAWSRGFYEQYF. As DNA, the CDR3 is TGTGCCTGGAGTAGGGGCTTCTACGAGCAGTACTTC. The entire variable domain, with the rest obtained from reference TRBV30 and TRBJ2-7, is as follows: SQTIHQWPATLVQPVGSPLSLECTVEGTSNPNLYWYRQAAGRGLQLLFYSVGIGQISSEVPQNLSASRPQDRQFILSSKKLLLSDSGFYLCAWSRGFYEQYFGPGTRLTVT.

The chain is built from TRBV7-2 and TRBJ1-1; unclear D gene. The V gene's germline CDR1 is SGHTA and CDR2 FQGNSA. This CDR3 has 15 amino acids. V gave up 5 bases and J gave up 0 bases, with 13 bases separating them. The CDR3 sequence is CASSPRSVMNTEAFF. The CDR3 nucleotides are TGTGCCAGCAGCCCCCGCTCGGTGATGAACACTGAAGCTTTCTTT.

The chain joins TRBV24-1 to TRBJ2-7; TRBD1 might be the D (6 bases). Trimming took off 3 bases at V and 3 bases at J, with 14 bases between the two ends. This CDR3 is 15 amino acids long. Germline V gene sequence: CDR1 KGHDR, CDR2 SFDVKD. CDR3 protein: CATSDPRTDLYEQYF. CDR3 coding DNA: TGTGCCACCAGTGATCCACGGACAGATCTCTACGAGCAGTACTTC.

This clone was observed a handful of times. The gene calls are TRBV12-3 or TRBV12-4 and TRBJ1-2, with 7 positions matching TRBD1. Germline trimming cut 6 bases from V and 2 bases from J; bases unmatched to any gene: 3. The CDR3 is made up of 13 amino acids. In nucleotides, the CDR3 is TGTGCCAGCAGGCAGACAGGGAACTATGGCTACACCTTC. Amino acid sequence: CASRQTGNYGYTF.

The genes are TRBV3-1 (or the pseudogene TRBV3-2) and TRBJ1-1, with a weak D call TRBD1 (6 bases). The germline gives CDR1 LGHDT, CDR2 YNNKEL (reference sequence). The V gene lost 3 bases and the J gene lost 0 bases, with 11 bases spanning the gap. CDR3 length equals 15 residues. Here the CDR3 reads CASSHRGGVNTEAFF. The CDR3 coding sequence is TGTGCCAGCAGCCACCGAGGGGGGGTGAACACTGAAGCTTTCTTT.

This chain joins TRBV5-5 and TRBJ2-7; no firm D call. The CDR3 has 14 residues. CDR1 and CDR2 (germline): SGHKS, YYEKEE (reference sequence). V dropped 5 bases and J dropped 3 bases, with 15 bases sitting between them. DNA for the CDR3: TGTGCCAGCAGACCGACACTCCAACTCTACGAGCAGTACTTC. It encodes CASRPTLQLYEQYF.

V and J are TRBV7-9 and TRBJ1-1, with 7 bases aligning to TRBD1. The CDR3 is 15 residues long. Trimming took 4 bases from V and 9 from J; bases not matched to a gene: 14. CDR1 is SEHNR and CDR2 is FQNEAQ in the germline V gene (reference sequence). This chain's CDR3 is CASSYGQAVTNKAFF. Here the CDR3 DNA reads TGTGCCAGCAGCTACGGACAGGCGGTGACGAATAAAGCTTTCTTT. Combining the CDR3 with reference TRBV7-9 and TRBJ1-1 gives the whole variable domain DTGVSQNPRHKITKRGQNVTFRCDPISEHNRLYWYRQTLGQGPEFLTYFQNEAQLEKSRLLSDRFSAERPKGSFSTLEIQRTEQGDSAMYLCASSYGQAVTNKAFFGQGTRLTVV.

The chain couples TRBV3-1 (or the pseudogene TRBV3-2) to TRBJ1-5, with 7 bases fitting TRBD1. V shed 2 bases, J shed 7 bases, and the junction held 5 bases outside the gene matches. Germline CDR1 and CDR2: LGHDT and YNNKEL (reference sequence). This CDR3 has 14 amino acids. This chain's CDR3 is CASSQQWTGQPQHF. The CDR3 nucleotides read TGTGCCAGCAGCCAACAATGGACAGGACAGCCCCAGCATTTT.

This sequence joins TRBV27 and TRBJ2-2; 7 nucleotides align to TRBD1. The V and J ends lost 3 bases and 5 bases, in that order; junction bases with no gene match: 6. The CDR3 sequence is 15 residues long. Germline V gene sequence: CDR1 MNHEY, CDR2 SMNVEV (reference sequence). CDR3 residues: CASSFSPRGTGELFF. The CDR3 DNA is TGTGCCAGCAGTTTTAGCCCCAGGGGGACCGGGGAGCTGTTTTTT.